A selection of T cell receptor beta chains follows, all from one sample in a study of cytomegalovirus exposure and HLA in healthy donors. The data were produced by immunoSEQ multiplex PCR, yet TCRdb's version contains in-frame clones alone and is incomplete. The table has 100,000 or so clones, about 90% seen once. Sequenced input: PBMCs. These TCRs come from a man between 18 and 29 years old in good health and CMV-seropositive. Each CDR3 is given with its conserved first and last residue. A D gene is named only where the DNA matches it firmly. Part of the rows lack a size; the others show once, few, many or a class for expanded clones.

J,V,size,D,CDR3,DNA
TRBJ2-5,TRBV5-1,.,.,CASSLGYPETQYF,TGCGCCAGCAGCTTGGGCTATCCGGAGACCCAGTACTTC
TRBJ2-7,TRBV11-3,.,TRBD2,CASSLVGLAAGTYEQYF,TGTGCCAGCAGCTTAGTTGGGCTAGCGGCGGGAACCTACGAGCAGTACTTC
TRBJ1-3,TRBV18,few,TRBD1,CASSSSDRSSGNTIYF,TGTGCCAGCTCATCCTCGGACAGGAGCTCTGGAAACACCATATATTTT
TRBJ2-1,TRBV4-3,.,.,CASSQEGSRGYYNEQFF,TGCGCCAGCAGCCAAGAAGGGTCCCGGGGGTACTACAATGAGCAGTTCTTC
TRBJ1-1,TRBV28,.,.,CASSLPVNTEAFF,TGTGCCAGCAGTTTACCCGTGAACACTGAAGCTTTCTTT
TRBJ1-4,TRBV6-6,.,.,CASSYSQGLGEKLFF,TGTGCCAGCAGTTACTCGCAGGGTCTAGGTGAAAAACTGTTTTTT
TRBJ2-5,TRBV5-4,.,TRBD2,CASSYSSGGRQETQYF,TGTGCCAGCAGCTACAGTAGCGGGGGGCGTCAAGAGACCCAGTACTTC
TRBJ2-7,TRBV6-6,.,TRBD1,CASRIGTGGSYEQYF,TGTGCCAGCAGGATAGGGACAGGGGGCTCCTACGAGCAGTACTTC
TRBJ1-5,TRBV5-1,few,TRBD1,CASSTRDSDNQPQHF,TGCGCCAGCAGCACGCGGGACAGTGACAATCAGCCCCAGCATTTT
TRBJ2-1,TRBV6-5,.,TRBD2,CASSSTSGPYNEQFF,TGTGCCAGCAGTTCCACTAGCGGGCCCTACAATGAGCAGTTCTTC
TRBJ1-2,TRBV18,.,TRBD1,CASSPTGAINYGYTF,TGTGCCAGCTCACCTACAGGGGCGATAAACTATGGCTACACCTTC
TRBJ2-3,TRBV29-1,.,.,CSAGPRDTQYF,TGCAGCGCGGGTCCCCGGGATACGCAGTATTTT
TRBJ1-4,TRBV18,.,.,CASSPYEEEKLFF,TGTGCCAGCTCACCATACGAGGAGGAAAAACTGTTTTTT
TRBJ2-3,TRBV14,.,TRBD1,CASSQDFGTGYTDTQYF,TGTGCCAGCAGCCAAGATTTTGGGACAGGGTACACAGATACGCAGTATTTT
TRBJ2-7,TRBV10-3,.,TRBD1,CAITTDRAQGGYEQYF,TGTGCCATCACCACAGACAGGGCCCAAGGGGGTTACGAGCAGTACTTC
TRBJ2-7,TRBV28,once,.,CASSQQPSYEQYF,TGTGCCAGCAGTCAACAACCCTCCTACGAGCAGTACTTC
TRBJ2-5,TRBV27,.,TRBD2,CASSTQLAGQETQYF,TGTGCCAGCAGTACCCAACTAGCGGGGCAAGAGACCCAGTACTTC
TRBJ1-1,TRBV19,once,TRBD1,CASSWDRDYFAEAFF,TGTGCCAGCAGCTGGGACAGGGACTACTTTGCTGAAGCTTTCTTT
TRBJ1-2,TRBV15,.,.,CATSRDPRAPNYGYTF,TGTGCCACCAGCAGAGATCCGAGGGCCCCTAACTATGGCTACACCTTC
TRBJ2-2,TRBV7-6,.,TRBD2,CASSLGGAGEGGELFF,TGTGCCAGCAGCTTAGGAGGAGCGGGAGAGGGCGGGGAGCTGTTTTTT
TRBJ1-1,TRBV10-3,.,TRBD1,CATGWKQTGGSESTEAFF,TGTGCCACGGGCTGGAAACAGACAGGGGGCTCGGAAAGCACTGAAGCTTTCTTT
TRBJ1-2,TRBV27,.,.,CASSPRIIGVGGSNYGYTF,TGTGCCAGCAGTCCACGGATAATCGGAGTAGGAGGCAGTAACTATGGCTACACCTTC
TRBJ2-5,TRBV7-2,.,.,CASSRDSGPETQYF,TGTGCCAGCAGCCGGGACTCCGGGCCGGAGACCCAGTACTTC
TRBJ2-7,TRBV5-1,.,TRBD1,CASRTGQGYEQYF,TGCGCCAGCAGAACCGGACAGGGGTACGAGCAGTACTTC
TRBJ2-7,TRBV4-2,.,.,CASSQALEASKQYF,TGTGCCAGCAGCCAAGCATTGGAGGCAAGCAAGCAGTACTTC
TRBJ2-2,TRBV9,once,.,CASSAHQGLPGELFF,TGTGCCAGCAGCGCACACCAGGGGTTGCCCGGGGAGCTGTTTTTT
TRBJ2-5,TRBV9,.,TRBD2,CASSVGPQRGGQETQYF,TGTGCCAGCAGCGTAGGTCCCCAGCGGGGGGGACAAGAGACCCAGTACTTC
TRBJ1-1,TRBV2,.,.,CASSAGWNTEAFF,TGTGCCAGCAGTGCAGGATGGAACACTGAAGCTTTCTTT
TRBJ2-7,TRBV4-1,.,.,CASSEWVEYEQYF,TGCGCCAGCAGCGAATGGGTGGAGTACGAGCAGTACTTC
TRBJ1-1,TRBV21-1,once,.,CASLKNTEAFF,TGTGCCAGTCTTAAGAACACTGAAGCTTTCTTT
TRBJ2-1,TRBV29-1,.,.,CSVELGGASYNEQFF,TGCAGCGTCGAACTGGGGGGGGCTTCCTACAATGAGCAGTTCTTC
TRBJ2-3,TRBV7-3,.,.,CASSFRGSDTQYF,TGTGCCAGCAGCTTTAGGGGTTCGGATACGCAGTATTTT
TRBJ2-5,TRBV7-9,.,TRBD2,CASRPSGNQETQYF,TGTGCCAGCCGGCCTAGCGGAAACCAAGAGACCCAGTACTTC
TRBJ1-5,TRBV4-2,.,.,CASSQEWAGEGSNQPQHF,TGTGCCAGCAGCCAAGAATGGGCAGGGGAGGGTAGCAATCAGCCCCAGCATTTT
TRBJ1-3,TRBV5-6,.,TRBD1,CASSPTGGTGNTIYF,TGTGCCAGCAGCCCGACAGGGGGGACTGGAAACACCATATATTTT
TRBJ2-3,TRBV14,.,.,CASSQGGLRTDTQYF,TGTGCCAGCAGCCAAGGGGGACTTCGCACAGATACGCAGTATTTT
TRBJ2-5,TRBV28,.,.,CASIRSYQETQYF,TGTGCCAGCATTCGGTCCTACCAAGAGACCCAGTACTTC
TRBJ2-6,TRBV6-5,.,.,CASSYYNSGANVLTF,TGTGCCAGCAGTTACTACAACTCTGGGGCCAACGTCCTGACTTTC
TRBJ1-2,TRBV5-1,.,TRBD1,CASSPEGAGFGYTF,TGCGCCAGCAGCCCGGAGGGGGCAGGGTTCGGCTACACCTTC
TRBJ2-3,TRBV5-1,.,TRBD1,CASTPGQGSDTQYF,TGCGCCAGCACCCCGGGACAGGGGTCAGATACGCAGTATTTT
TRBJ2-1,TRBV10-3,.,TRBD2,CAISESIRGLAGSSYNEQFF,TGTGCCATCAGTGAGTCGATCAGAGGACTAGCGGGGAGCTCCTACAATGAGCAGTTCTTC
TRBJ1-2,TRBV28,.,.,CASIPRTAGGYTF,TGTGCCAGCATCCCGAGGACGGCGGGGGGCTACACCTTC
TRBJ1-5,TRBV15,.,TRBD1,CATSRDRQGSQPQHF,TGTGCCACCAGCAGAGACCGACAGGGTAGTCAGCCCCAGCATTTT
TRBJ2-1,TRBV4-3,.,TRBD1,CASSQDIQGATYNEQFF,TGCGCCAGCAGCCAAGATATTCAGGGGGCTACCTACAATGAGCAGTTCTTC